These 15 T cell receptor beta chains came from one sample sequenced in a study of blood T cell repertoires in COVID-19. Produced via immunoSEQ multiplex PCR; TCRdb's table is partial and in-frame only. In the table there are some 40,000 clones, 91% of which are singletons. The sample taken for sequencing was peripheral blood. The origin of the receptors is an elderly woman with acute or convalescent COVID-19.

The V call is TRBV10-3, the J call TRBJ1-2; D is perhaps TRBD1 (5 bases). The CDR3 sequence is 14 residues long. Deletions cut 3 bases from V and 3 bases from J, with 11 bases between. Germline CDR1 is ENHRY and CDR2 is SYGVKD. The CDR3 reads CAISERGEDYGYTF. In DNA, the CDR3 is TGTGCCATCAGTGAACGGGGGGAGGACTATGGCTACACCTTC.

This chain links TRBV2 with TRBJ2-5; TRBD1 aligns across 10 bases. V was clipped by 5 bases and J by 14 bases; unmatched bases: 20. The CDR3 spans 16 residues. CDR1 and CDR2 (germline): SNHLY, FYNNEI. The CDR3 loop reads CASSSARAGTGAGSYF. The CDR3 coding sequence is TGTGCCAGCAGTTCTGCAAGGGCCGGGACAGGGGCGGGAAGCTACTTC.

V usage is TRBV5-1 and J usage is TRBJ2-7; 8 bases are shared with TRBD2. CDR3 length equals 15 residues. Germline V CDR1 and CDR2: SGHRS, YFSETQ. J gave up 4 bases and V 7 bases, and 13 bases lay outside the gene matches. For the CDR3, the DNA is TGCGCCAGCTCTGCACAACCTAGCGGGTCTTACGAGCAGTACTTC. Translation gives CASSAQPSGSYEQYF.

The CDR3 bases are TGTGCCAGCATCGGGGGAGGGGATGAAAAACTGTTTTTT. It codes for CASIGGGDEKLFF. V and J are TRBV2 and TRBJ1-4; D is possibly TRBD1 (5 bases). The CDR3 is 13 amino acids. Germline V gene lookup returns CDR1 SNHLY and CDR2 FYNNEI. V shed 7 bases and J shed 6 bases, with 12 bases lying between them.

This chain uses TRBV6-5 with TRBJ1-2; D is possibly TRBD1 (6 bases). V lost 7 bases, J lost 5 bases, and 14 bases lay in between. Germline V gene data show CDR1 as MNHEY and CDR2 as SVGAGI. The CDR3 length is 13 residues. The CDR3 sequence is CASTAGTRYGYTF. The CDR3 DNA reads TGTGCCAGCACCGCCGGGACACGTTATGGCTACACCTTC.

Notes on this clone: Its ends do not fully match the called genes, so a read error is possible. The chain has TRBV7-7 and TRBJ2-2; no firm D call. There are 12 residues in the CDR3. The germline gives CDR1 SSHAT, CDR2 FNYEAQ (reference sequence). CDR3 protein: CASSPLTGELFF. The DNA of the CDR3 is TGTGCTAGCAGCCCCCTCACCGGGGAGCTGTTTTTT. Variable domain in full (rest from reference TRBV7-7 and TRBJ2-2): GAGVSQSPRYKVTKRGQDVTLRCDPISSHATLYWYQQALGQGPEFLTYFNYEAQPDKSGLPSDRFSAERPEGSISTLTIQRTEQRDSAMYRCASSPLTGELFFGEGSRLTVL.

The rearrangement joins TRBV2 to TRBJ1-2; D remains ambiguous. This CDR3 region has 13 residues. V was clipped by 4 bases and J by 4 bases, with 10 bases between them. Germline loops: CDR1 SNHLY, CDR2 FYNNEI. CDR3 protein: CASSAETGYGYTF. Here the CDR3 DNA reads TGTGCCAGCAGTGCAGAGACTGGCTATGGCTACACCTTC.

The chain has TRBV19 and TRBJ2-5; tentatively, D is TRBD2 (6 bases). The CDR3 covers 14 residues. Germline loops: CDR1 LNHDA, CDR2 SQIVND (reference sequence). V lost 1 base to trimming and J lost 5 bases, with 11 bases between them. CDR3: CASSIGGAGETQYF. CDR3 bases: TGTGCCAGTAGTATAGGAGGGGCGGGGGAGACCCAGTACTTC.

The chain uses TRBV5-1 and TRBJ2-5; no clear D. The CDR3 is 16 amino acids. Germline CDR1 and CDR2: SGHRS and YFSETQ. Trimming cost V 0 bases and J 4 bases, with 16 bases left between them. CDR3 nucleotides: TGCGCCAGCAGCTTGGCCCTGGCGGATACTGCAGAGACCCAGTACTTC. This sequence encodes CASSLALADTAETQYF.

The chain uses TRBV18 and TRBJ1-1; D perhaps matches TRBD1 (6 bases). Trimming left V 4 bases short and J 4 bases short, with 10 bases between. The CDR3 is 13 residues long. From germline, CDR1 is KGHSH and CDR2 LQKENI. This CDR3 is CASSRTDFTEAFF. CDR3 sequence (DNA): TGTGCCAGCTCACGGACAGACTTCACTGAAGCTTTCTTT. Drawing the rest from reference TRBV18 and TRBJ1-1, the complete variable domain is NAGVMQNPRHLVRRRGQEARLRCSPMKGHSHVYWYRQLPEEGLKFMVYLQKENIIDESGMPKERFSAEFPKEGPSILRIQQVVRGDSAAYFCASSRTDFTEAFFGQGTRLTVV.

The chain is built from TRBV3-1 (or the pseudogene TRBV3-2) and TRBJ1-1; possibly TRBD1 for D (5 bases). Trimming removed 4 bases from V and 1 base from J, with 13 bases in between. CDR1 and CDR2 from the germline V gene are LGHDT and YNNKEL (reference sequence). CDR3 size: 15 residues. The CDR3 nucleotides are TGTGCCAGCAGCCTTACTAAGACAGCGAACACTGAAGCTTTCTTT. This translates into CASSLTKTANTEAFF.

The CDR3 region has the DNA TGCGCCAGCAGCTTCCAGGGACAGGGTTACACTGAAGCTTTCTTT. It translates to CASSFQGQGYTEAFF. V gene TRBV5-1 combines with J gene TRBJ1-1; 9 bases fit TRBD1. CDR1 and CDR2 (germline): SGHRS, YFSETQ. CDR3 length equals 15 residues. Unmatched junction bases numbered 5, after V lost 2 bases and J lost 3 bases.

The table lists this clone with a count of one. The rearrangement joins TRBV4-3 to TRBJ1-3; the D gene is possibly TRBD1 (5 bases). This CDR3 comprises 18 residues. CDR1 and CDR2 from the germline V gene are LGHNA and YSLEER. The V end lost 0 bases, the J end lost 0 bases, and 15 bases lay between the germline ends. The CDR3 spells CASSQDLPGVGSGNTIYF. Here the CDR3 DNA reads TGCGCCAGCAGCCAAGATCTACCGGGGGTGGGCTCTGGAAACACCATATATTTT.

About this clone itself: One junction end does not reproduce the germline sequence, and a read error may be involved. The J gene is TRBJ2-1, the V gene TRBV7-7; a weak D match, TRBD2 (6 bases). This CDR3 has 15 residues. CDR1 and CDR2 from the germline V gene are SSHAT and FNYEAQ (reference sequence). Here the CDR3 reads CASSLGGEPNNEQFF. Written as DNA, the CDR3 is TGTGCTAGCAGCTTAGGCGGGGAGCCGAACAATGAGCAGTTCTTC.

The chain links TRBV7-8 to TRBJ1-5; tentatively, D is TRBD1 (6 bases). Looked up from germline, CDR1 is SGHVS and CDR2 is FQNEAQ. Trimming shortened V by 10 bases and J by 2 bases, and 15 bases separated the two germline ends. The CDR3 extends over 14 amino acids. In DNA, the CDR3 is TGTGCCACCAGGTCTTCAGGGGGCAATCAGCCCCAGCATTTT. Amino acid sequence: CATRSSGGNQPQHF. The full variable domain, its missing parts supplied by reference TRBV7-8 and TRBJ1-5, is GAGVSQSPRYKVAKRGQDVALRCDPISGHVSLFWYQQALGQGPEFLTYFQNEAQLDKSGLPSDRFFAERPEGSVSTLKIQRTQQEDSAVYLCATRSSGGNQPQHFGDGTRLSIL.